Listed below are T cell receptor beta chains from one sample, sequenced in a study of blood T cell repertoires in COVID-19. Repertoires were generated with immunoSEQ multiplex PCR, while TCRdb's copy carries only in-frame clones and drops some. The table has about 100,000 clones, roughly 84% seen once. Sequencing used peripheral blood. The origin of the receptors is a woman aged 60-70 years in a cohort sampled during active or convalescent COVID-19. CDR3s include the opening cysteine and the closing phenylalanine or tryptophan. Each record gives: V gene, J gene, CDR3 protein.

TRBV15	TRBJ2-1	CATSSLAEAGNEQFF
TRBV4-2	TRBJ2-7	CASSQDSRGGADEQYF
TRBV15	TRBJ1-2	CATSRDRTANDYTF
TRBV6-5	TRBJ1-1	CASSSRGGGGTEAFF
TRBV18	TRBJ1-4	CASSAGQSNEKLFF
TRBV7-3	TRBJ2-1	CASSPGTSGTNEQFF
TRBV29-1	TRBJ1-3	CSVEGTGAGNTIYF
TRBV6-1	TRBJ2-3	CASSVGDSTATDTQYF
TRBV9	TRBJ1-6	CASSLQGANSPLHF
TRBV5-1	TRBJ2-2	CASSPGRGQTGELFF
TRBV10-3	TRBJ1-2	CAIRRDSSTISYGYTF
TRBV4-2	TRBJ2-1	CASSPDREITNEQFF
TRBV7-3	TRBJ1-2	CASSLHGGAPDNYGYTF
TRBV6-5	TRBJ2-7	CASRTPGYVYEQYF
TRBV6-5	TRBJ1-1	CASTQTGGLHTEAFF
TRBV7-6	TRBJ2-3	CASSLTWGQPTDMQYF
TRBV6-5	TRBJ2-3	CASRVQGPGTQYF
TRBV7-2	TRBJ1-2	CASSPDRANYGYTF
TRBV2	TRBJ1-2	CASSEVRTGNLYGYTF
TRBV15	TRBJ2-5	CATSRAQEETQYF
TRBV5-1	TRBJ2-7	CASSPDYRDRSSYEQYF
TRBV6-5	TRBJ1-2	CASRRGAEGYTF
TRBV6-1	TRBJ1-3	CASSEVASGNTIYF
TRBV6-5	TRBJ1-2	CASTLLLGQGSGYTF
TRBV5-1	TRBJ2-7	CASSGTEPAYEQYF
TRBV28	TRBJ2-1	CASSADSSSYNEQFF
TRBV3-1/TRBV3-2	TRBJ2-7	CASSQGGTSDEQYF
TRBV23-1	TRBJ2-1	CAGDRPGPGRGEQFF
TRBV18	TRBJ1-1	CASSPPRGLVNTEAFF
TRBV9	TRBJ1-3	CASSVGGTVSGNTIYF
TRBV28	TRBJ2-1	CASSSYRTSGGPGKYNEQFF
TRBV7-6	TRBJ1-5	CASSSLDRGNQPQHF
TRBV4-2	TRBJ2-3	CASSQDQDADTQYF
TRBV6-1	TRBJ1-4	CASSEVGGWGEKLFF
TRBV20-1	TRBJ2-7	CSASQGNEQYF
TRBV5-1	TRBJ2-3	CASSIGLAGLASTDTQYF
TRBV6-5	TRBJ2-7	CASGGHYEQYF
TRBV6-5	TRBJ2-3	CASRSGGAGTDTQYF
TRBV28	TRBJ2-7	CASSLASGNEQYF
TRBV9	TRBJ2-3	CASSVQGSTDTQYF
TRBV5-4	TRBJ2-5	CASSPGHKETQYF
TRBV7-8	TRBJ2-1	CASSPIVADGYNEQFF
TRBV6-1	TRBJ1-4	CASSDVSTNEKLFF
TRBV15	TRBJ2-5	CATSARTSGMGETQYF